This T cell receptor (beta chain) emerged from a study of blood T cells in healthy people across ages. Then a second PCR, running about 7 to 11 cycles, was carried out with a sample-barcoded 5' primer and a J-beta primer mix. One entry per CDR3 protein results from TCRdb running MiXCR on the 5' RACE reads. The sample holds 380,000 or so distinct CDR3 sequences, 52% seen once. CDR1 and CDR2 (germline): SGHTA, FQGNSA. This CDR3 has 16 amino acids. The sequence came from a man in his 60s in good health. The rearrangement links TRBV7-2 to TRBJ2-1; no clear D. The J call may be in error: the DNA end matches TRBJ2-7 better. The sequenced sample consisted of blood. In nucleotides, the CDR3 is TGTGCCAGCAGCTTAGCCGCCAGTAGCTCCTACAATGAGCAGTACTTC. Its protein is CASSLAASSSYNEQYF.